The 12 T cell receptor beta chains below all came from one sample that was sequenced in a study of OX40 agonist ivuxolimab in advanced cancers. Only in-frame clones appear in the TCRdb table, and some are missing; sequencing was by immunoSEQ multiplex PCR. This table holds 65,000 to 85,000 clones, more than 85% found once. The sample consisted of CD4+ or CD8+ T cells sorted from blood, taken in a trial of the OX40 agonist ivuxolimab. The source of these receptors is an adult with an advanced solid tumor such as melanoma, head and neck, liver or kidney cancer.

The rearrangement joins TRBV9 to TRBJ1-2; D is ambiguous. The CDR3 sequence is 18 residues long. V dropped 3 bases and J dropped 0 bases, with 21 bases sitting between them. Germline lookup yields CDR1 SGDLS and CDR2 YYNGEE. The CDR3 bases are TGTGCCAGCAGCGCCCTTGTGTCGGGTCATACGTCTAACTATGGCTACACCTTC. As protein: CASSALVSGHTSNYGYTF.

This rearrangement joins TRBV4-2 to TRBJ2-7; perhaps TRBD1 as D (5 bases). V was trimmed by 1 base and J by 2 bases, leaving 9 bases between them. Germline lookup yields CDR1 LGHNA and CDR2 YNFKEQ. There are 14 residues in the CDR3. CDR3 DNA sequence: TGTGCCAGCAGCCAAGGCCGGACAACCTACGAGCAGTACTTC. This encodes CASSQGRTTYEQYF.

The chain combines TRBV11-2 with TRBJ2-7; D is ambiguous. This CDR3 has 14 amino acids. V was shortened by 2 bases and J by 3 bases, with 11 bases between the two germline ends. Looked up from germline, CDR1 is SGHAT and CDR2 is FQNNGV. The CDR3 nucleotides read TGTGCCAGCAGCTTAAGTCCCAGTGGCTACGAGCAGTACTTC. Its protein is CASSLSPSGYEQYF.

This chain links TRBV13 with TRBJ2-6, with 9 positions matching TRBD1. The germline CDR1 and CDR2 sequences are PRHDT and FYEKMQ (reference sequence). The CDR3 is 15 residues long. J lost 2 bases, V lost 6 bases, and 2 bases had no gene match. The DNA of the CDR3 is TGTGCCAGCAGGGACAGGGGCGCTGGGGCCAACGTCCTGACTTTC. Its translation: CASRDRGAGANVLTF.

The V and J genes are TRBV4-1 and TRBJ1-2; D might be TRBD1 (5 bases). This CDR3 spans 16 amino acids. With 0 bases removed from V and 7 bases from J, the gap between germline ends came to 18 bases. Germline CDR1 and CDR2: MGHRA and YSYEKL. The CDR3 sequence: CASSQDLTVASGGYTF. The CDR3 region has the DNA TGCGCCAGCAGCCAAGATCTGACAGTAGCGTCGGGTGGCTACACCTTC.

This sequence joins TRBV27 and TRBJ1-2; 7 bases match TRBD1. Germline CDR1 MNHEY, CDR2 SMNVEV (reference sequence). V lost 6 bases, J lost 4 bases, and 2 bases stayed unmatched. This CDR3 has 12 residues. In nucleotides, the CDR3 is TGTGCCAGCAGCGACAGGGCCTATGGCTACACCTTC. It yields the protein CASSDRAYGYTF.

CDR3 residues: CASSLGQASSYEQYF. The CDR3 nucleotides are TGCGCCAGCAGCTTGGGGCAGGCCAGCTCCTACGAGCAGTACTTC. This chain uses TRBV5-1 with TRBJ2-7; D remains ambiguous. V was shortened by 0 bases and J by 0 bases, with 10 bases between the two germline ends. Looked up from germline, CDR1 is SGHRS and CDR2 is YFSETQ. CDR3 length: 15 residues.

V is TRBV27 and J is TRBJ2-7; 8 bases are shared with TRBD2. CDR3 size: 16 residues. The germline V gene encodes CDR1 MNHEY and CDR2 SMNVEV (reference sequence). The V and J ends lost 5 bases and 3 bases, in that order; junction bases with no gene match: 12. CDR3 nucleotide sequence: TGTGCCAGCAGTCCTTCAACCGGGACTAGTATCTACGAGCAGTACTTC. It yields the protein CASSPSTGTSIYEQYF.

This chain links TRBV5-1 with TRBJ2-1; 14 bases align to TRBD2. V gave up 0 bases and J gave up 4 bases; unmatched junction bases: 3. This CDR3 region has 17 residues. Germline-derived CDR1 and CDR2 are SGHRS and YFSETQ. The CDR3, as DNA: TGCGCCAGCAGCTTGGGGACTAGCGGGGGGTCATACAATGAGCAGTTCTTC. Translated, it gives CASSLGTSGGSYNEQFF.

The V gene is TRBV9, the J gene TRBJ1-1; 9 nucleotides agree with TRBD1. Germline trimming cut 3 bases from V and 5 bases from J; bases unmatched to any gene: 5. The CDR3 runs to 14 residues. CDR1 and CDR2 from the germline V gene are SGDLS and YYNGEE. In DNA, the CDR3 is TGTGCCAGCAGCGCCGGGACAGGGATTACTGAAGCTTTCTTT. Translating gives CASSAGTGITEAFF.

The gene calls are TRBV5-6 and TRBJ2-7; D is perhaps TRBD1 (5 bases). The V and J ends lost 0 bases and 6 bases respectively, with 13 bases between them. The CDR3 spans 14 residues. Germline V gives CDR1 SGHDT, CDR2 YYEEEE. The CDR3: CASSLVGVPGEQYF. Written as DNA, the CDR3 is TGTGCCAGCAGCTTGGTAGGGGTCCCGGGCGAGCAGTACTTC.

This clone came up once. This sequence joins TRBV4-3 and TRBJ1-2, with D possibly being TRBD1 (5 bases). This CDR3 contains 16 residues. V lost 0 bases to trimming and J lost 6 bases, with 17 bases between them. CDR1 and CDR2 from the germline V gene are LGHNA and YSLEER. In nucleotides, the CDR3 is TGCGCCAGCAGCCAAGATAGAACAACCCTGGGGGATGGCTACACCTTC. Amino acids: CASSQDRTTLGDGYTF.